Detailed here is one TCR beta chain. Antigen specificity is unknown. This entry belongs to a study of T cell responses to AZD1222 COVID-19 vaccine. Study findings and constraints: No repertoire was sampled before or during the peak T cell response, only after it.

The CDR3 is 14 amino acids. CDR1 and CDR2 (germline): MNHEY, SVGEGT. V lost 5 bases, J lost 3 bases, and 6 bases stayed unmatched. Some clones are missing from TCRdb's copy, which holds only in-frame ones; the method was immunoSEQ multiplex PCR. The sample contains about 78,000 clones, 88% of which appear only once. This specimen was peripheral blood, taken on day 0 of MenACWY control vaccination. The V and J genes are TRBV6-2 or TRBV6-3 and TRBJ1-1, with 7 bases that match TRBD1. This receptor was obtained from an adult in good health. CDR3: CASSHDRAHTEAFF. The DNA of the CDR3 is TGTGCCAGCAGTCACGACAGGGCACACACTGAAGCTTTCTTT.